This record looks at one T cell receptor (beta chain) sequence and its context. CDR3 size: 16 residues. Germline V lookup: CDR1 LNHDA, CDR2 SQIVND (reference sequence). V dropped 3 bases and J dropped 0 bases, with 9 bases sitting between them. This sample is part of a study of blood T cell repertoires in COVID-19. Overall study: Nucleic acid was either cDNA or gDNA, and it came from T cells, B-cell-depleted T cells, or PBMCs.

Per the original data handling: Reference gene primer amplification yielded estimated nucleated cell counts. The data were produced by immunoSEQ multiplex PCR, yet TCRdb's version contains in-frame clones alone and is incomplete. That table furnishes V, J and clone size, whereas the DNA furnished D and trimming. The data contain approximately 250,000 clones, around nine tenths of them singletons. The sequenced sample consisted of peripheral blood. This TCR came from a man aged 35 to 55 with active or convalescent COVID-19. The J gene is TRBJ2-6, the V gene TRBV19; the D is unclear. CDR3 DNA: TGTGCCAGTAGTATCCTAGAAACCTCTGGGGCCAACGTCCTGACTTTC. This sequence encodes CASSILETSGANVLTF. The full variable domain, in which reference TRBV19 and TRBJ2-6 provide the parts outside the CDR3, is DGGITQSPKYLFRKEGQNVTLSCEQNLNHDAMYWYRQDPGQGLRLIYYSQIVNDFQKGDIAEGYSVSREKKESFPLTVTSAQKNPTAFYLCASSILETSGANVLTFGAGSRLTVL.